Each of the 24 T cell receptor beta chains below was sequenced from the same sample in a study of blood T cell repertoires in COVID-19. Clones were read by immunoSEQ multiplex PCR, and TCRdb kept only the in-frame ones, dropping some. Of under 300,000 clones in the sample, 80% to 85% are singletons; the top ten hold around 3.4%. Sequencing was done on a sample of peripheral blood. All receptors derive from a woman younger than 35 with acute or convalescent COVID-19.

The chain couples TRBV7-8 to TRBJ1-4; no clear D. There are 16 residues in the CDR3. Trimming cost V 4 bases and J 7 bases, with 19 bases left between them. CDR1 SGHVS and CDR2 FQNEAQ come from the germline V gene. Written as DNA, the CDR3 is TGTGCCAGCAGCTGGCGCAGGCCAGCATCGAGTGAAAAACTGTTTTTT. This gives the protein CASSWRRPASSEKLFF.

The chain uses TRBV9 and TRBJ1-1; possibly TRBD1 for D (6 bases). The germline V and J ends were trimmed by 2 bases and 5 bases, with 16 bases remaining between them. Germline CDR1 reads SGDLS; CDR2 reads YYNGEE. The CDR3 is 15 amino acids. CDR3 DNA: TGTGCCAGCAGCGTCAGTGGGGGCGTTTATACTGAAGCTTTCTTT. It codes for CASSVSGGVYTEAFF.

The chain carries TRBV5-6 and TRBJ2-1; 7 nucleotides line up with TRBD2. V dropped 3 bases and J dropped 3; count of bases not matched to a gene: 9. Germline-derived CDR1 and CDR2 are SGHDT and YYEEEE. There are 16 residues in the CDR3. The CDR3 sequence is CASSSVTAGVYNEQFF. As DNA, the CDR3 is TGTGCCAGCAGCTCGGTAACGGCGGGAGTCTACAATGAGCAGTTCTTC. The variable domain in full, completed from reference TRBV5-6 and TRBJ2-1, reads DAGVTQSPTHLIKTRGQQVTLRCSPKSGHDTVSWYQQALGQGPQFIFQYYEEEERQRGNFPDRFSGHQFPNYSSELNVNALLLGDSALYLCASSSVTAGVYNEQFFGPGTRLTVL.

The CDR3 loop reads CASSHGQSYYGYTF. The CDR3 nucleotides are TGTGCCAGCAGCCACGGACAGTCTTACTATGGCTACACCTTC. V and J are TRBV14 and TRBJ1-2, with D maybe TRBD1 (6 bases). CDR1 is SGHDN and CDR2 is FVKESK in the germline V gene. The V end lost 3 bases, the J end lost 3 bases, and 11 bases lay between the germline ends. The CDR3 sequence is 14 residues long.

CDR3 sequence: CASVQGINQPQHF. CDR3 coding DNA: TGTGCCAGCGTCCAGGGTATTAATCAGCCCCAGCATTTT. The V call is TRBV2, the J call TRBJ1-5; a possible D gene is TRBD1 (5 bases). This CDR3 spans 13 amino acids. Trimming cost V 8 bases and J 4 bases, with 12 bases left between them. The germline CDR1 and CDR2 sequences are SNHLY and FYNNEI.

The CDR3 coding sequence is TGTGCCAGCAGTACCCTAGCGGGAAGGGACCGGTCGAGAAGATCTGGGGCCAACGTCCTGACTTTC. This encodes CASSTLAGRDRSRRSGANVLTF. The chain combines TRBV27 with TRBJ2-6; 9 bases are a match to TRBD2. The germline V gene encodes CDR1 MNHEY and CDR2 SMNVEV (reference sequence). Trimming took 5 bases from V and 1 from J; bases not matched to a gene: 21. The CDR3 runs to 22 residues.

As concerns this clone: The junction departs from germline at one end; a sequencing error may be responsible. The chain has TRBV6-2 or TRBV6-3 and TRBJ2-5; tentatively, D is TRBD2 (5 bases). CDR3 length: 12 amino acids. Germline V lookup: CDR1 MNHEY, CDR2 SVGEGT. Here the CDR3 reads CASSLDPGSWDF. The CDR3 DNA sequence: TGTGCCAGCAGTCTCGACCCGGGATCTTGGGACTTC.

This clone came up once. The rearrangement joins TRBV4-3 to TRBJ2-7, with 9 bases lining up with TRBD2. Germline values: CDR1 LGHNA, CDR2 YSLEER. V shed 4 bases and J 1 base; nucleotides not matched to a gene: 2. This CDR3 comprises 14 residues. The CDR3 is CASSLSGRSYEQYF. For the CDR3, the DNA is TGCGCCAGCAGCCTCAGCGGGAGGTCCTACGAGCAGTACTTC.

This clone was seen just once. The chain employs TRBV7-2 and TRBJ2-5; D possibly corresponds to TRBD2 (6 bases). CDR3 length: 13 amino acids. Trimming removed 3 bases from V and 4 bases from J, with 9 bases in between. CDR1 SGHTA and CDR2 FQGNSA come from the germline V gene. The CDR3: CASSFGRGETQYF. As DNA, the CDR3 is TGTGCCAGCAGCTTCGGGCGGGGAGAGACCCAGTACTTC.

For this clone: At one end, the junction sequence differs from germline, possibly due to a read error. V is TRBV5-1 and J is TRBJ1-1, with TRBD1 matching 8 bases. The germline gives CDR1 SGHRS, CDR2 YFSETQ. The length of the CDR3 is 16 residues. CDR3 in DNA: TGCGCCAGCAGCCGGGGGACAGGCAAGATGAACACTGAAACTTTCTTT. Translation: CASSRGTGKMNTETFF.

This chain uses TRBV29-1 with TRBJ2-5, with a tentative D call TRBD2 (6 bases). V shed 6 bases and J shed 3 bases, with 11 bases lying between them. This CDR3 spans 12 amino acids. Germline loops: CDR1 SQVTM, CDR2 ANQGSEA. This CDR3 reads CSVLTRKETQYF. CDR3 DNA: TGCAGCGTCCTGACTAGGAAAGAGACCCAGTACTTC.

The chain couples TRBV9 to TRBJ2-7, with TRBD2 identical over 7 bases. CDR3 length: 13 residues. V dropped 3 bases and J dropped 4; count of bases not matched to a gene: 4. From germline, CDR1 is SGDLS and CDR2 YYNGEE. The CDR3 DNA reads as TGTGCCAGCAGCGCAGGACTAGGATACGAGCAGTACTTC. Translated: CASSAGLGYEQYF.

Points on this clone: Germline and junction disagree at one end, which may indicate a read error. The gene calls are TRBV6-5 and TRBJ1-2; 12 bases match TRBD1. There are 12 residues in the CDR3. Germline CDR1 reads MNHEY; CDR2 reads SVGAGI. The CDR3 reads CASSSGTGGSSF. CDR3 DNA: TGTGCCAGCAGTTCCGGGACAGGGGGCAGCTCCTTC.

The rearrangement joins TRBV3-1 (or the pseudogene TRBV3-2) to TRBJ2-1; 7 bases agree with TRBD2. The germline CDR1 and CDR2 sequences are LGHDT and YNNKEL (reference sequence). Unmatched junction bases numbered 8, after V lost 4 bases and J lost 5 bases. The CDR3 has 15 residues. CDR3 coding DNA: TGTGCCAGCAGCCGCTCAGGCGGGAGTGACAATGAGCAGTTCTTC. Translating gives CASSRSGGSDNEQFF.

In DNA form, the CDR3 reads TGTGCCAGCAGCGCCCTAACTAGTATTGAGCAGTTCTTC. Translated, it gives CASSALTSIEQFF. V is TRBV9 and J is TRBJ2-1; TRBD2 might be the D (5 bases). V was cut by 3 bases and J by 9 bases, with 13 bases left in between. This CDR3 comprises 13 residues. Germline assignment: CDR1 SGDLS and CDR2 YYNGEE.

The chain has TRBV29-1 and TRBJ2-2; the match to TRBD1 covers 8 bases. In germline, CDR1 is SQVTM, CDR2 ANQGSEA. This CDR3 spans 14 amino acids. After removal of 2 bases from V and 6 bases from J, the junction contained 5 bases not matched to a gene. CDR3 sequence: CSVERTGWSGELFF. For the CDR3, the DNA is TGCAGCGTTGAAAGGACAGGGTGGTCCGGGGAGCTGTTTTTT.

The chain uses TRBV4-3 and TRBJ2-7; 9 nucleotides align to TRBD1. CDR1 is LGHNA, CDR2 YSLEER, per germline. The CDR3 covers 15 residues. The junction had 3 bases not matched to a gene; V was cut back by 1 base and J by 2 bases. The CDR3 DNA reads TGCGCCAGCAGCCAAGGAGGGACAGGGACCTACGAGCAGTACTTC. Its protein product is CASSQGGTGTYEQYF.

The chain joins TRBV27 to TRBJ1-6; D not certain. Germline V CDR1 and CDR2: MNHEY, SMNVEV (reference sequence). The CDR3 is 14 residues long. V lost 5 bases and J lost 8, with 13 bases in between. The chain's CDR3 is CASSQTPRDSPLHF. DNA for the CDR3: TGTGCCAGCAGTCAAACCCCCCGAGATTCACCCCTCCACTTT.

This clone was detected only once. The chain recombines TRBV11-3 with TRBJ2-7; TRBD2 might be the D (5 bases). V was cut by 5 bases and J by 0 bases, with 5 bases left in between. The CDR3 contains 12 residues. CDR1 is SGHNT and CDR2 is YENEEA in the germline V gene. For the CDR3, the DNA is TGTGCCAGCAGCCGGGACTCCTACGAGCAGTACTTC. Protein sequence: CASSRDSYEQYF.

The rearrangement joins TRBV7-9 to TRBJ1-6; D is uncertain. Trimming removed 1 base from V and 9 bases from J, with 7 bases in between. This CDR3 has 13 residues. CDR1 is SEHNR, CDR2 FQNEAQ, per germline (reference sequence). The CDR3 protein is CASSLGTGSPLHF. The CDR3 region has the DNA TGTGCCAGCAGCTTAGGTACCGGTTCACCCCTCCACTTT.

The chain's CDR3 is CASSFGGRQETQYF. CDR3 nucleotides: TGTGCCAGCAGCTTTGGAGGACGACAAGAGACCCAGTACTTC. The genes are TRBV5-6 and TRBJ2-5; weak D call: TRBD2 (5 bases). Per the germline V gene, CDR1 is SGHDT and CDR2 is YYEEEE. The CDR3 extends over 14 amino acids. The V and J ends lost 2 bases and 2 bases respectively, with 10 bases between them.

The chain carries TRBV27 and TRBJ2-3, with 10 bases fitting TRBD2. The CDR3 has 15 amino acids. The V gene's germline CDR1 is MNHEY and CDR2 SMNVEV (reference sequence). Trimming took 5 bases from V and 5 from J; bases not matched to a gene: 7. CDR3 region: CASSPSWTSGDTQYF. For the CDR3, the DNA is TGTGCCAGCAGTCCCTCCTGGACTAGCGGAGATACGCAGTATTTT.

The chain carries TRBV4-3 and TRBJ1-1; a weak D match, TRBD1 (5 bases). Trimming stripped 1 base from V and 5 bases from J, with 17 bases between. The CDR3 sequence is 16 residues long. The germline V gene has CDR1 LGHNA and CDR2 YSLEER. CDR3 in amino acids: CASSQAHGGSGTEAFF. CDR3 nucleotide sequence: TGCGCCAGCAGCCAAGCCCACGGGGGGTCGGGTACTGAAGCTTTCTTT.

The gene calls are TRBV10-3 and TRBJ2-1; 11 bases align to TRBD2. Germline CDR1 reads ENHRY; CDR2 reads SYGVKD. The V gene end was trimmed by 6 bases and the J gene end by 6 bases; junction bases not matched to a gene: 13. The CDR3 loop spans 17 amino acids. The CDR3 coding sequence is TGTGCCATCAGAAATACCTCCCTAGCGGGAGGACGCAATGAGCAGTTCTTC. It yields the protein CAIRNTSLAGGRNEQFF.